Listed here are 7 T cell receptor beta chains from one sample, sequenced in a study of T cells in tumors after PD-1 blockade. Libraries were prepared by immunoSEQ multiplex PCR; TCRdb keeps only in-frame clonotypes and omits some of them. The sample lists some 48,000 clones; more than 70% were seen once. This specimen consisted of PBMCs, obtained before anti-PD-1 treatment. The receptors shown here come from a human donor with basal cell carcinoma.

V is TRBV5-5 and J is TRBJ2-3; TRBD2 might be the D (5 bases). V lost 0 bases and J lost 5, with 16 bases in between. The germline gives CDR1 SGHKS, CDR2 YYEKEE (reference sequence). CDR3 length: 16 residues. The CDR3 sequence: CASSLGHGIIGDTQYF. The CDR3 DNA is TGTGCCAGCAGCTTGGGGCACGGGATCATAGGAGATACGCAGTATTTT.

The V and J genes are TRBV7-2 and TRBJ2-3, with TRBD2 matching 11 bases. From germline, CDR1 is SGHTA and CDR2 FQGNSA. With 5 bases clipped from V and 6 bases from J, the junction kept 13 bases outside the gene matches. The CDR3 is made up of 17 amino acids. The CDR3: CASSLVASGGTGDTQYF. The DNA for the CDR3 is TGTGCCAGCAGCCTCGTCGCTAGCGGGGGGACGGGGGATACGCAGTATTTT.

The chain joins TRBV18 to TRBJ2-1; D perhaps matches TRBD2 (6 bases). In germline, CDR1 is KGHSH, CDR2 LQKENI. V lost 5 bases and J lost 5, with 10 bases in between. CDR3 length equals 13 residues. CDR3 sequence: CASSKDYHNEQFF. CDR3 sequence (DNA): TGTGCCAGCTCAAAGGACTACCACAATGAGCAGTTCTTC.

This CDR3 is CASNPGTNTGELFF. The DNA for the CDR3 is TGTGCCAGCAACCCGGGGACGAACACCGGGGAGCTGTTTTTT. V is TRBV5-5 and J is TRBJ2-2; TRBD2 might be the D (5 bases). Trimming left V 6 bases short and J 0 bases short, with 9 bases between. Germline V gives CDR1 SGHKS, CDR2 YYEKEE (reference sequence). The CDR3 runs to 14 residues. Looking up the rest from reference TRBV5-5 and TRBJ2-2 gives the full variable domain: DAGVTQSPTHLIKTRGQQVTLRCSPISGHKSVSWYQQVLGQGPQFIFQYYEKEERGRGNFPDRFSARQFPNYSSELNVNALLLGDSALYLCASNPGTNTGELFFGEGSRLTVL.

This rearrangement joins TRBV5-4 to TRBJ2-5; the D gene is possibly TRBD1 (6 bases). V shed 4 bases and J shed 4 bases, with 17 bases lying between them. This CDR3 has 15 amino acids. CDR1 and CDR2 from the germline V gene are SGHNT and YYREEE (reference sequence). CDR3 in DNA: TGTGCCAGCAGCCGTCAAACGAGCAGGGGAGAGACCCAGTACTTC. It codes for CASSRQTSRGETQYF.

The V and J genes are TRBV19 and TRBJ2-5, with D possibly matching TRBD1 (5 bases). Trimming removed 5 bases at V and 1 base at J, with 8 bases between. Per germline, CDR1 LNHDA and CDR2 SQIVND (reference sequence). This CDR3 has 13 residues. The chain's CDR3 is CASSVTVQETQYF. CDR3 bases: TGTGCCAGTAGTGTGACAGTCCAAGAGACCCAGTACTTC.

This chain links TRBV29-1 with TRBJ2-7, with D unresolved. V lost 4 bases, J lost 6 bases, and 13 bases lay in between. CDR3 size: 12 residues. Germline loops: CDR1 SQVTM, CDR2 ANQGSEA. Here the CDR3 reads CSVGFRQGEQYF. The DNA of the CDR3 is TGCAGCGTTGGGTTTCGACAAGGCGAGCAGTACTTC.